A selection of T cell receptor beta chains follows, all from one sample in a study of cytomegalovirus exposure and HLA in healthy donors. The protocol was immunoSEQ multiplex PCR, while the TCRdb copy is restricted to in-frame clones and leaves out a portion. This sample has about 140,000 clones, with roughly 80% found just once. The sample consisted of PBMCs. These TCRs come from a female donor in good health and CMV-seronegative. The CDR3 runs from the conserved cysteine through the conserved F or W. Each record gives: clone size, CDR3 length, J gene, D gene, V gene, CDR3 protein, CDR3 DNA. D genes are given only for firm matches. The listing skips clone size in some rows; elsewhere it reads once, few, many or a size class.

NA | 13 | TRBJ1-4 | NA | TRBV7-2 | CASSWGFGEKLFF | TGTGCCAGCTCGTGGGGCTTTGGGGAAAAACTGTTTTTT
NA | 13 | TRBJ1-3 | TRBD1 | TRBV6-1 | CASSDGTVNTIYF | TGTGCCAGCAGTGATGGGACAGTGAACACCATATATTTT
NA | 14 | TRBJ1-1 | NA | TRBV18 | CASSPPDPGVEAFF | TGTGCCAGCTCACCACCAGACCCAGGGGTAGAAGCTTTCTTT
NA | 13 | TRBJ1-4 | NA | TRBV6-6 | CASCGGANEKLFF | TGTGCCAGCTGCGGGGGAGCTAATGAAAAACTGTTTTTT
few | 14 | TRBJ1-4 | TRBD1 | TRBV2 | CASSSGQLEEKLFF | TGTGCCAGCAGTTCGGGACAGCTGGAGGAAAAACTGTTTTTT
NA | 16 | TRBJ1-4 | NA | TRBV30 | CAWGDSLTGSNEKLFF | TGTGCCTGGGGCGACTCCTTGACAGGATCAAATGAAAAACTGTTTTTT
NA | 15 | TRBJ1-2 | NA | TRBV28 | CASTPEGGAPSGYTF | TGTGCCAGCACTCCGGAAGGAGGGGCCCCCAGCGGCTACACCTTC
NA | 14 | TRBJ2-5 | TRBD1 | TRBV7-9 | CASSSTGGRETQYF | TGTGCCAGCAGTTCAACAGGGGGGCGAGAGACCCAGTACTTC
NA | 14 | TRBJ2-1 | NA | TRBV9 | CASSVSNRGNEQFF | TGTGCCAGCAGCGTCTCGAACCGGGGCAATGAGCAGTTCTTC
NA | 17 | TRBJ2-5 | TRBD2 | TRBV28 | CASSSSPYREALETQYF | TGTGCCAGCAGTTCGTCCCCGTACCGGGAGGCGCTAGAGACCCAGTACTTC
NA | 16 | TRBJ1-1 | NA | TRBV9 | CASSVESGQGYTEAFF | TGTGCCAGCAGCGTAGAATCCGGGCAGGGGTACACTGAAGCTTTCTTT
NA | 13 | TRBJ1-5 | NA | TRBV15 | CATFVREGQPQHF | TGTGCCACCTTTGTCAGGGAGGGTCAGCCCCAGCATTTT
NA | 15 | TRBJ1-2 | NA | TRBV27 | CASSLRRDSNYGYTF | TGTGCCAGCAGTTTAAGGAGGGACTCTAACTATGGCTACACCTTC
NA | 15 | TRBJ2-7 | TRBD1 | TRBV7-9 | CASSHQGQGNYEQYF | TGTGCCAGCAGCCACCAGGGACAGGGCAACTACGAGCAGTACTTC
NA | 12 | TRBJ1-1 | NA | TRBV2 | CASPGGHTEAFF | TGTGCCAGCCCGGGAGGGCACACTGAAGCTTTCTTT
NA | 13 | TRBJ1-1 | NA | TRBV6-1 | CASSAGVNTEAFF | TGTGCCAGCAGTGCAGGGGTTAACACTGAAGCTTTCTTT
NA | 20 | TRBJ2-7 | TRBD2 | TRBV4-2 | CASSQDRRIEGLARSYEQYF | TGTGCCAGCAGCCAAGATAGGAGGATCGAAGGACTAGCCAGGTCCTACGAGCAGTACTTC
NA | 16 | TRBJ1-1 | TRBD1 | TRBV28 | CASSSGTAFMNTEAFF | TGTGCCAGCAGTTCCGGGACAGCCTTCATGAACACTGAAGCTTTCTTT